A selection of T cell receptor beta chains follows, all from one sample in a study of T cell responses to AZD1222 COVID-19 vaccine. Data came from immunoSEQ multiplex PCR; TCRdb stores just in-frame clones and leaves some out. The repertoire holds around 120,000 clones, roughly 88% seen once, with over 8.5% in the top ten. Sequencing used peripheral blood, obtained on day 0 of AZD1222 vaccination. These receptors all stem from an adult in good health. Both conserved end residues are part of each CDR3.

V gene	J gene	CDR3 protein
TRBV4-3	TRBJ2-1	CASSQDGLAGAGRRYNEQFF
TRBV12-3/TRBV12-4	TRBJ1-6	CASRLSGSSPLHF
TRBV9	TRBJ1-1	CASSVYEDTEAFF
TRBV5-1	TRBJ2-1	CASSPGQSYNEQFF
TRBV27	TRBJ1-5	CASSLYGTGNRNQPQHF
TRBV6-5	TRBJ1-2	CAIGRTGVWGYTF
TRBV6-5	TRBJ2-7	CASSYSTGQGNYEQYF
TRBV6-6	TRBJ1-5	CASSYGGSYQPQHF
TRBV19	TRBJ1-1	CASSPGSSMNTEAFF
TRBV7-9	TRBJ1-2	CASSLEWQSGF
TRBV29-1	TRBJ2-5	CSVGRGGPETQYF
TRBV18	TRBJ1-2	CASSPRSETYGYTF
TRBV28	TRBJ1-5	CASSLGGQGIGQPQHF
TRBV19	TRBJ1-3	CASSPRGQGTGNTIYF
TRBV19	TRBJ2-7	CASSSKLAGEHEQYF
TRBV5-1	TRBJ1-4	CASSLTGSNEKLFF
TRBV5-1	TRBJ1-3	CASSLRTGNGNTIYF
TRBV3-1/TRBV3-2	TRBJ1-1	CASTGGTEAFF
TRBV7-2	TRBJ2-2	CASNEQGTPTGELFF
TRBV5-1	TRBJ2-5	CATRRTVRTQETQYF
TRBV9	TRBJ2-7	CASSVTDFGYEQYF
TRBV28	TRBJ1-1	CASTPGGLQGNTEAFF
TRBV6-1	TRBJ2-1	CASSEVTSGSPLSYNEQFF
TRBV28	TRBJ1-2	CASKRDYGYTF
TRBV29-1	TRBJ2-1	CSVGGGQGALNEQFF
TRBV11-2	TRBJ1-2	CASSLTGDGYTF
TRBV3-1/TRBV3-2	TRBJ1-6	CASSQDRFYPVNSPLHF
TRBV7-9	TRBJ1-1	CASSDSEAFF
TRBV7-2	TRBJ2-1	CASRSSGGSSYNEQFF
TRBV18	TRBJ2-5	CASSPPGDALAGETQYF
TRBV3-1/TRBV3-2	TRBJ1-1	CASSYSGGTEAFF
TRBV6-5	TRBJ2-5	CASSRPRGTQYF
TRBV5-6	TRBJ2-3	CATWTQLTDTQYF
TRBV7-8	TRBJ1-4	CASSQGTVNEKLFF
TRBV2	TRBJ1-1	CASSGPGPGIEAFF
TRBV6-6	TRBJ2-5	CASSLRETTQYF
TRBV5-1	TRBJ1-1	CASSFNRGTEAFF
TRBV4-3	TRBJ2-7	CASSQGQGDYYEQYF